Below are 19 T cell receptor beta chains sequenced from a single sample in a study of T-cell reconstitution after alpha-beta-depleted transplantation in children. Unique molecular identifiers were used in preparing the TCRbeta library. TCRdb passed the PCR reads through MiXCR, listing each CDR3 protein once. The sample consists of 55,000 to 65,000 distinct CDR3 sequences, 44% of them appearing once. The material sequenced was PBMCs, mostly from graft donor cells, taken 360 days after TCRalphabeta/CD19-depleted stem cell transplant. These receptors were collected from a male patient aged 5 to 17 who had a stem cell transplant for acute lymphoblastic leukemia, so the T cells may come from the graft donor.

This chain links TRBV28 with TRBJ2-1; D possibly corresponds to TRBD1 (5 bases). This CDR3 is built from 12 residues. CDR1 is MDHEN and CDR2 is SYDVKM in the germline V gene. V was pared by 4 bases and J by 9 bases, with 10 bases between. The DNA of the CDR3 is TGTGCCAGCAGTTCAGGGTATCCTGAGCAGTTCTTC. Residues: CASSSGYPEQFF. The full variable domain, completed using reference TRBV28 and TRBJ2-1, is DVKVTQSSRYLVKRTGEKVFLECVQDMDHENMFWYRQDPGLGLRLIYFSYDVKMKEKGDIPEGYSVSREKKERFSLILESASTNQTSMYLCASSSGYPEQFFGPGTRLTVL.

This chain joins TRBV3-1 and TRBJ2-2, with TRBD1 matching over 10 bases. The V gene end was trimmed by 4 bases and the J gene end by 5 bases; junction bases not matched to a gene: 19. This CDR3 has 20 residues. Germline V lookup: CDR1 LGHDT, CDR2 YNNKEL (reference sequence). CDR3 loop: CASSPRGQGLYSFRTGELFF. The CDR3 coding sequence is TGTGCCAGCAGCCCCCGGGGACAGGGGCTATACTCTTTCCGGACCGGGGAGCTGTTTTTT.

V and J are TRBV7-2 and TRBJ1-6, with D unclear. Germline V gene sequence: CDR1 SGHTA, CDR2 FQGNSA. Trimming shortened V by 1 base and J by 6 bases, and 10 bases separated the two germline ends. CDR3 length: 15 residues. As DNA, the CDR3 is TGTGCCAGCAGCTTAGAGGGAATGGGTAATTCACCCCTCCACTTT. It encodes CASSLEGMGNSPLHF.

The chain recombines TRBV6-2 or TRBV6-3 with TRBJ1-6, with D possibly being TRBD1 (6 bases). Trimming removed 6 bases at V and 0 bases at J, with 24 bases between. This CDR3 region has 20 residues. Germline assignment: CDR1 MNHEY and CDR2 SVGEGT. The CDR3 DNA follows: TGTGCCAGCAGCCGAGTCGCCCCGACAGGCAAGAGCTCCTATAATTCACCCCTCCACTTT. Its protein product is CASSRVAPTGKSSYNSPLHF.

V usage is TRBV12-3 or TRBV12-4 and J usage is TRBJ2-5, with 7 bases fitting TRBD2. J gave up 4 bases and V 4 bases, and 6 bases lay outside the gene matches. The CDR3 runs 14 residues. CDR3 residues: CASSSPGGLETQYF. The CDR3 DNA follows: TGTGCCAGCAGTTCACCGGGAGGACTAGAGACCCAGTACTTC.

This clonotype has a handful of counts. The chain uses TRBV20-1 and TRBJ1-2, with D unresolved. The ends were cut back, 6 bases at V and 5 bases at J, with 25 bases in the middle. CDR1 is DFQATT and CDR2 is SNEGSKA in the germline V gene (reference sequence). CDR3 length: 16 amino acids. CDR3 sequence (DNA): TGCAGTGCATATTTGACGGACCCTGAACACCCTTATGGCTACACCTTC. It encodes CSAYLTDPEHPYGYTF.

The sample holds a few counts of this clonotype. This sequence joins TRBV27 and TRBJ2-5, with D perhaps TRBD1 (7 bases). The germline gives CDR1 MNHEY, CDR2 SMNVEV (reference sequence). Deletions cut 3 bases from V and 5 bases from J, with 10 bases between. This CDR3 region has 13 residues. The CDR3 sequence: CASSLAGGETQYF. As DNA, the CDR3 is TGTGCCAGCAGTTTGGCAGGGGGGGAGACCCAGTACTTC.

This rearrangement joins TRBV18 to TRBJ2-7, with D unresolved. Germline V CDR1 and CDR2: KGHSH, LQKENI. The V end lost 2 bases, the J end lost 3 bases, and 5 bases lay between the germline ends. The CDR3 sequence is 12 residues long. CDR3 amino acids: CASSPSNYEQYF. CDR3 coding DNA: TGTGCCAGCTCACCATCCAACTACGAGCAGTACTTC.

The chain links TRBV6-5 to TRBJ2-7; D is ambiguous. Germline CDR1 and CDR2: MNHEY and SVGAGI. CDR3 length: 14 residues. V was pared by 2 bases and J by 0 bases, with 8 bases between. The DNA of the CDR3 is TGTGCCAGCAGTTACGCCAGGCTCTCCTACGAGCAGTACTTC. Amino acids: CASSYARLSYEQYF.

In its sample, this clonotype was seen many times. The V and J genes are TRBV5-1 and TRBJ2-1, with D possibly TRBD2 on 6 matching bases. This CDR3 has 18 amino acids. Germline CDR1 SGHRS, CDR2 YFSETQ. V dropped 5 bases and J dropped 3 bases, with 24 bases sitting between them. This CDR3 is CASRGSSVRTPFYNEQFF. CDR3 DNA sequence: TGCGCCAGCAGAGGTTCTAGCGTTCGAACCCCCTTCTACAATGAGCAGTTCTTC.

This clonotype was seen only once. The chain uses TRBV29-1 and TRBJ1-2; 10 nucleotides align to TRBD1. The CDR3 has 10 residues. From germline, CDR1 is SQVTM and CDR2 ANQGSEA. The CDR3 nucleotides read TGCGCCGGGACAGGGGATGGCTACACCTTC. Its translation is CAGTGDGYTF.

This rearrangement joins TRBV9 to TRBJ2-1, with unresolved D. This CDR3 contains 13 residues. Trimming took off 4 bases at V and 4 bases at J, with 9 bases between the two ends. CDR1 and CDR2 from the germline V gene are SGDLS and YYNGEE. CDR3 region: CASSFASYNEQFF. The CDR3 region has the DNA TGTGCCAGCAGCTTCGCATCGTACAATGAGCAGTTCTTC.

The chain uses TRBV24-1 and TRBJ2-1, with TRBD2 as a possible D gene (6 bases). CDR3 length: 13 residues. Trimming removed 5 bases from V and 8 bases from J, with 12 bases in between. Germline loops: CDR1 KGHDR, CDR2 SFDVKD. The CDR3 is CATSGGVSHEQFF. The DNA for the CDR3 is TGTGCCACCAGTGGGGGGGTATCGCATGAGCAGTTCTTC.

CDR3 sequence: CASSLDRALNTEAFF. CDR3 DNA: TGTGCCAGCAGTTTAGACAGGGCCCTTAACACTGAAGCTTTCTTT. The chain has TRBV27 and TRBJ1-1; TRBD1 agrees at 7 bases. CDR1 MNHEY and CDR2 SMNVEV come from the germline V gene (reference sequence). The V segment lost 2 bases and the J segment 2 bases; nucleotides outside the gene matches: 5. The CDR3 consists of 15 residues.

This clonotype was picked up a small number of times. This chain connects TRBV7-8 to TRBJ1-1; D is undetermined. Deletions cut 1 base from V and 4 bases from J, with 16 bases between. Germline loops: CDR1 SGHVS, CDR2 FQNEAQ. This CDR3 spans 16 amino acids. CDR3 bases: TGTGCCAGCAGCTTAGTTAGTTGGGCAGGCCCCACTGAAGCTTTCTTT. It yields the protein CASSLVSWAGPTEAFF.

This clonotype was counted a few times. This chain joins TRBV7-8 and TRBJ2-7, with 10 bases matching TRBD2. The CDR3 extends over 16 amino acids. CDR1 SGHVS and CDR2 FQNEAQ come from the germline V gene. V shed 0 bases and J 2 bases; nucleotides not matched to a gene: 4. This CDR3 reads CASSLALAGGTYEQYF. For the CDR3, the DNA is TGTGCCAGCAGCTTAGCCTTAGCGGGAGGAACCTACGAGCAGTACTTC.

The genes are TRBV29-1 and TRBJ2-6, with D unclear. CDR1 is SQVTM, CDR2 ANQGSEA, per germline. Trimming left V 6 bases short and J 2 bases short, with 11 bases between. The CDR3 totals 14 residues. The CDR3, as DNA: TGCAGCGTGACAACCGGGCCTGGGGCCAACGTCCTGACTTTC. Protein product: CSVTTGPGANVLTF.

The chain has TRBV12-3 or TRBV12-4 and TRBJ2-5; 8 positions match TRBD2. The CDR3 loop spans 16 amino acids. The V gene end was trimmed by 3 bases and the J gene end by 2 bases; junction bases not matched to a gene: 8. In DNA, the CDR3 is TGTGCCAGCAGTTTGGAGATAGCGGGACCACAAGAGACCCAGTACTTC. Encoded protein: CASSLEIAGPQETQYF.

The chain recombines TRBV6-2 or TRBV6-3 with TRBJ1-5; 11 nucleotides agree with TRBD1. The CDR3 has 16 amino acids. Trimming at V came to 5 bases and at J to 4 bases, leaving 7 bases not matched to a gene. Germline V gene data show CDR1 as MNHEY and CDR2 as SVGEGT. This CDR3 is CASSLPGQGDNQPQHF. The CDR3 coding sequence is TGTGCCAGCAGTCTCCCGGGACAGGGGGATAATCAGCCCCAGCATTTT.